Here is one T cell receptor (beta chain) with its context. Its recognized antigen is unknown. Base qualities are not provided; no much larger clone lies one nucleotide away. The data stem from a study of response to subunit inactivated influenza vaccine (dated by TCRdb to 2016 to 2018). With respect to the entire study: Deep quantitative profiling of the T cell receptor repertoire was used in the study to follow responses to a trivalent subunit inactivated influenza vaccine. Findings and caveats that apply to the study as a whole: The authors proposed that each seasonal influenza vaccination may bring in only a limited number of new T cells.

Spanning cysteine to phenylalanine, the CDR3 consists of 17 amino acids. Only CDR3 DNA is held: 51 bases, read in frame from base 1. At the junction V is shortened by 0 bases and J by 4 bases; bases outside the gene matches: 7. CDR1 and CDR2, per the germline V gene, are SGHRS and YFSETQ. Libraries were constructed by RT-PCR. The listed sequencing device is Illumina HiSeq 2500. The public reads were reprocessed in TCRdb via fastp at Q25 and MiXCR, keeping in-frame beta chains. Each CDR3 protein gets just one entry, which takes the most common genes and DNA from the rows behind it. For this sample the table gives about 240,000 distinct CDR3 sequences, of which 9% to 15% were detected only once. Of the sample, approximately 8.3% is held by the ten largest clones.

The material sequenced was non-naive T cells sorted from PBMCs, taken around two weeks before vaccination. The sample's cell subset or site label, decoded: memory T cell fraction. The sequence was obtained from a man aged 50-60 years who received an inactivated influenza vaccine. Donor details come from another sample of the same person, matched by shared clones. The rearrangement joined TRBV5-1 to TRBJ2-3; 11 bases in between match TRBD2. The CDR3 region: CASSLASTSGTPDTQYF. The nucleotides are TGCGCCAGCAGCTTGGCCTCGACTAGCGGGACCCCAGATACGCAGTATTTT.